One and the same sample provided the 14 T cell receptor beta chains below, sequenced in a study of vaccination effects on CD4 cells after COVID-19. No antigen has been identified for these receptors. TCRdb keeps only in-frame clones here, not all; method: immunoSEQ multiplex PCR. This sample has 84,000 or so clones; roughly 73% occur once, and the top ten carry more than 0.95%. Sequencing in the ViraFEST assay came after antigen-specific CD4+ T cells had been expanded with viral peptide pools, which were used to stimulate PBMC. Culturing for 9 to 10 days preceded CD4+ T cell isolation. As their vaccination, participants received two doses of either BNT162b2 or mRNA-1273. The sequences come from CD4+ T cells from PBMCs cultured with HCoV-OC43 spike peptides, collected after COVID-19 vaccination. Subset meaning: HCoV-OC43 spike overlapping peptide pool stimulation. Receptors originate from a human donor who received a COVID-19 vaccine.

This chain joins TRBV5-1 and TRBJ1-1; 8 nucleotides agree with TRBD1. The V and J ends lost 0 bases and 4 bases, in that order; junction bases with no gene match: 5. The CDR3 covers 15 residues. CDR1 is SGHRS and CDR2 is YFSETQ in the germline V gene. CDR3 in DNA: TGCGCCAGCAGCTTGGACCGCACAGGGGGCACTGAAGCTTTCTTT. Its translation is CASSLDRTGGTEAFF.

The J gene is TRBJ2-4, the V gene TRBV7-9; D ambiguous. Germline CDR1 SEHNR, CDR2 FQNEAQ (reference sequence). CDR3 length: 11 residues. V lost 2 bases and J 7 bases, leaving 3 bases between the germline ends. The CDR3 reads CASSLLNIQYF. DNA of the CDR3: TGTGCCAGCAGCTTATTGAACATTCAGTACTTC.

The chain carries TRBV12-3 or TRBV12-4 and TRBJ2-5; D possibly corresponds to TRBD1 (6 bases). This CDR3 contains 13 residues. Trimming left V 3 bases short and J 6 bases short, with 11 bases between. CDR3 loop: CASSFGGAQTQYF. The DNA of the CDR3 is TGTGCCAGCAGTTTTGGGGGCGCGCAGACCCAGTACTTC.

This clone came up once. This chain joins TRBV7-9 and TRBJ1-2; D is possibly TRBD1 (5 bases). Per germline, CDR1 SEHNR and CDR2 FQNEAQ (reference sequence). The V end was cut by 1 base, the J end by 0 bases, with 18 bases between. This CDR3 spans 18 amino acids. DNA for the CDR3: TGTGCCAGCAGCTTAGTTCCGGTGCCAGGGAAAGCTAACTATGGCTACACCTTC. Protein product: CASSLVPVPGKANYGYTF.

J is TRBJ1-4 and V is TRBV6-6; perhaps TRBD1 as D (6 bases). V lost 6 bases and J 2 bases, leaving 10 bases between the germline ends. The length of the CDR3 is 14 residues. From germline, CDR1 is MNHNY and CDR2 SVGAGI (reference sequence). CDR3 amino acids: CASRLQGTNEKLFF. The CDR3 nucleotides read TGTGCCAGCAGACTACAGGGTACTAATGAAAAACTGTTTTTT.

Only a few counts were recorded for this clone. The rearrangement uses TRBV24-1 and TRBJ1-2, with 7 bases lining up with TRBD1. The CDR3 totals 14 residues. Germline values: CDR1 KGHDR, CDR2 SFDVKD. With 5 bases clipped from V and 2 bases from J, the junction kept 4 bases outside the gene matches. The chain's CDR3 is CATSGTGVNYGYTF. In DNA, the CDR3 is TGTGCCACCAGTGGGACAGGTGTAAACTATGGCTACACCTTC.

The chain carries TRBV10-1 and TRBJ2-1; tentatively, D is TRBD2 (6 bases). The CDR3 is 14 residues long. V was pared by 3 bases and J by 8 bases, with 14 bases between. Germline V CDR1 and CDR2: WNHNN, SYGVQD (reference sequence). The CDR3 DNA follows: TGCGCCAGCAGTGAAGGGACTGTGTTCGATGAGCAGTTCTTC. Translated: CASSEGTVFDEQFF.

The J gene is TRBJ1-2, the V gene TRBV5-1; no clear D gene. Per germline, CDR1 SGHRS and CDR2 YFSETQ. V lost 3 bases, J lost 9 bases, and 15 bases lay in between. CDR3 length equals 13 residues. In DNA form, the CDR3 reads TGCGCCAGCAGCTCGGGTCCTGAGGAGAGCTACACCTTC. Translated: CASSSGPEESYTF.

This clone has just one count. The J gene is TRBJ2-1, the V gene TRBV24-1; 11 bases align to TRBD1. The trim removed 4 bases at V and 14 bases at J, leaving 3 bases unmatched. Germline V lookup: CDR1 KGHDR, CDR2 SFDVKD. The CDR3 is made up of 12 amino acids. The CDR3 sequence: CATSDRTGGKFF. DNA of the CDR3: TGTGCCACCAGTGACCGGACAGGGGGCAAGTTCTTC.

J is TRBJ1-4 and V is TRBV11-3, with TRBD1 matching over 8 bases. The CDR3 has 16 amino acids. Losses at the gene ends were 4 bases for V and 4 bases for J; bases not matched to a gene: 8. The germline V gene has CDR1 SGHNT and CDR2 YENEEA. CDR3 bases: TGTGCCAGCAGCTCGATCGCCGGACAGGGTAATGAAAAACTGTTTTTT. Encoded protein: CASSSIAGQGNEKLFF.

CDR3 region: CASSGESQETQYF. The CDR3 region has the DNA TGTGCCAGCAGCGGGGAATCTCAAGAGACCCAGTACTTC. J is TRBJ2-5 and V is TRBV2; weak D call: TRBD2 (5 bases). From germline, CDR1 is SNHLY and CDR2 FYNNEI. With 6 bases removed from V and 2 bases from J, the gap between germline ends came to 10 bases. This CDR3 has 13 residues.

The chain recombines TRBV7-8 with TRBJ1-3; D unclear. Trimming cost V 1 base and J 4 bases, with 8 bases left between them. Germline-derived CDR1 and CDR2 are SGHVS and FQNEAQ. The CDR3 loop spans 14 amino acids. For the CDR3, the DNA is TGTGCCAGCAGCTTAGGAGTTCCCGGAAACACCATATATTTT. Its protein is CASSLGVPGNTIYF.

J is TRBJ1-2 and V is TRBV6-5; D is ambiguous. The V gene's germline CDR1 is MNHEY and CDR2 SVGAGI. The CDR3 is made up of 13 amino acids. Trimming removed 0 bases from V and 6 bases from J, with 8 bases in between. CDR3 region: CASSYSTRDGYTF. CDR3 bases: TGTGCCAGCAGTTACTCGACCCGGGATGGCTACACCTTC.

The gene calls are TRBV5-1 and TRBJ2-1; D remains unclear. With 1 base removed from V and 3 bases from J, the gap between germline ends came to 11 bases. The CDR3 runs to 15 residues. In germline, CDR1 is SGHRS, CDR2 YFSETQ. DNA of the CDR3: TGCGCCAGCAGCTTGATGTCAGCCCACTACAATGAGCAGTTCTTC. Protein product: CASSLMSAHYNEQFF.